Listed below are T cell receptor beta chains from one sample, sequenced in a study of T cell responses to AZD1222 COVID-19 vaccine. The assay was immunoSEQ multiplex PCR, and TCRdb's table has in-frame clones only and misses some. The table lists roughly 90,000 clones, 80% to 90% of them singletons. This specimen was peripheral blood, taken 28 days after the second AZD1222 dose. All receptors derive from an adult who received the AZD1222 COVID-19 vaccine. The CDR3 runs from the conserved cysteine through the conserved F or W. A D gene is named only where the DNA matches it firmly. For some rows the clone size is stated as once, few or many, or as a class when expanded; others skip it.

clone size: .; V gene: TRBV5-1; D gene: TRBD1; J gene: TRBJ1-2; CDR3 DNA: TGCGCCAGCAGCCCGGGACAGAACTATGGCTACACCTTC; CDR3 protein: CASSPGQNYGYTF
clone size: .; V gene: TRBV9; D gene: .; J gene: TRBJ2-3; CDR3 DNA: TGTGCCAGCAGCGTAGGGGTGGATAGCACAGATACGCAGTATTTT; CDR3 protein: CASSVGVDSTDTQYF
clone size: .; V gene: TRBV5-1; D gene: .; J gene: TRBJ1-1; CDR3 DNA: TGCGCCAGCAGCTTAGAGGGGAGGAGCACTGAAGCTTTCTTT; CDR3 protein: CASSLEGRSTEAFF
clone size: .; V gene: TRBV5-6; D gene: TRBD1; J gene: TRBJ1-1; CDR3 DNA: TGTGCCAGCAGCTCCCACAGGGGGAGAGGGGAAGCTTTCTTT; CDR3 protein: CASSSHRGRGEAFF
clone size: .; V gene: TRBV5-1; D gene: .; J gene: TRBJ2-2; CDR3 DNA: TGCGCCAGCAGCTATTTTCTCTCCCCGAAGACCGGGGAGCTGTTTTTT; CDR3 protein: CASSYFLSPKTGELFF
clone size: .; V gene: TRBV5-6; D gene: TRBD2; J gene: TRBJ2-7; CDR3 DNA: TGTGCCAGCAGCTGGGCCGGGACGGGAGGATACGAGCAGTACTTC; CDR3 protein: CASSWAGTGGYEQYF
clone size: .; V gene: TRBV7-2; D gene: .; J gene: TRBJ2-2; CDR3 DNA: TGTGCCAGCAGCTCTCCGGCAGGGGGGTTTTCCGGGGAGCTGTTTTTT; CDR3 protein: CASSSPAGGFSGELFF
clone size: .; V gene: TRBV6-5; D gene: .; J gene: TRBJ1-1; CDR3 DNA: TGTGCCACCCTGGACCCCTATAGTGCCACTGAAGCTTTCTTT; CDR3 protein: CATLDPYSATEAFF
clone size: .; V gene: TRBV6-4; D gene: TRBD2; J gene: TRBJ2-1; CDR3 DNA: TGTGCCAGCAGTTCCGAAGCGGGAGTTGGGTTCAATGAGCAGTTCTTC; CDR3 protein: CASSSEAGVGFNEQFF
clone size: .; V gene: TRBV7-2; D gene: .; J gene: TRBJ2-1; CDR3 DNA: TGTGCCAGCAGCTCGTCAGGGTTTTCCTACAATGAGCAGTTCTTC; CDR3 protein: CASSSSGFSYNEQFF
clone size: once; V gene: TRBV6-5; D gene: TRBD1; J gene: TRBJ1-5; CDR3 DNA: TGTGCCAGCAGGGGACAGAGTAATAGCAATCAGCCCCAGCATTTT; CDR3 protein: CASRGQSNSNQPQHF
clone size: .; V gene: TRBV28; D gene: TRBD1; J gene: TRBJ2-7; CDR3 DNA: TGTGCCAGCAGGGGACAGGGTAAGGGTTACGAGCAGTACTTC; CDR3 protein: CASRGQGKGYEQYF
clone size: .; V gene: TRBV6-4; D gene: TRBD1; J gene: TRBJ2-2; CDR3 DNA: TGTGCCAGCAGTGGGACAGGGGGGTTCGACACCGGGGAGCTGTTTTTT; CDR3 protein: CASSGTGGFDTGELFF
clone size: .; V gene: TRBV5-5; D gene: .; J gene: TRBJ2-5; CDR3 DNA: TGTGCCAGCAGCTTGCAACAAGACAGATTCCAAGAGACCCAGTACTTC; CDR3 protein: CASSLQQDRFQETQYF
clone size: once; V gene: TRBV19; D gene: .; J gene: TRBJ2-3; CDR3 DNA: TGTGCCAGTAGTAACCGGGTGCAAAAAGATACGCAGTATTTT; CDR3 protein: CASSNRVQKDTQYF
clone size: .; V gene: TRBV18; D gene: TRBD2; J gene: TRBJ2-7; CDR3 DNA: TGTGCCAGCTCACCATTCGACGCGGGAGGAACCTACGAGCAGTACTTC; CDR3 protein: CASSPFDAGGTYEQYF
clone size: .; V gene: TRBV12-5; D gene: .; J gene: TRBJ1-1; CDR3 DNA: TGTGCTAGTGGTTTGTTTAAACTTGAAGCTTTCTTT; CDR3 protein: CASGLFKLEAFF
clone size: .; V gene: TRBV3-1/TRBV3-2; D gene: .; J gene: TRBJ2-7; CDR3 DNA: TGTGCCAGCAGCCAAGAGGCAGTCAGGGATACCTTCTACGAGCAGTACTTC; CDR3 protein: CASSQEAVRDTFYEQYF
clone size: .; V gene: TRBV2; D gene: .; J gene: TRBJ1-2; CDR3 DNA: TGTGCCAGCAGTGGCTGGGGCGCCCTCTATGGCTACACCTTC; CDR3 protein: CASSGWGALYGYTF
clone size: .; V gene: TRBV12-3/TRBV12-4; D gene: .; J gene: TRBJ1-2; CDR3 DNA: TGTGCCAGCACCCGTCAGGCGGACAGCTACACCTTC; CDR3 protein: CASTRQADSYTF
clone size: .; V gene: TRBV2; D gene: TRBD1; J gene: TRBJ1-3; CDR3 DNA: TGTGCCAGCAGGCCTAGGACAGGGGGCTCTGGAAACACCATATATTTT; CDR3 protein: CASRPRTGGSGNTIYF
clone size: .; V gene: TRBV11-1; D gene: .; J gene: TRBJ1-1; CDR3 DNA: TGTGCCAGCAGCCGGGGACCGCTCTTGAACACTGAAGCTTTCTTT; CDR3 protein: CASSRGPLLNTEAFF
clone size: .; V gene: TRBV27; D gene: TRBD1; J gene: TRBJ1-1; CDR3 DNA: TGTGCCAGCAGGACAGGGTCCATGAACACTGAAGCTTTCTTT; CDR3 protein: CASRTGSMNTEAFF
clone size: once; V gene: TRBV6-5; D gene: TRBD1; J gene: TRBJ1-2; CDR3 DNA: TGTGCCAGCCTTCGGGACAGTACAACTAGCAGTGGCTACACCTTC; CDR3 protein: CASLRDSTTSSGYTF
clone size: .; V gene: TRBV19; D gene: .; J gene: TRBJ2-5; CDR3 DNA: TGTGCCAGTAGAAGAGCCCCAGGGGCGGGAGAGACCCAGTACTTC; CDR3 protein: CASRRAPGAGETQYF
clone size: few; V gene: TRBV7-9; D gene: .; J gene: TRBJ1-4; CDR3 DNA: TGTGCCAGCAGCCAGACTCAGGGGAGGCTTAATGAAAAACTGTTTTTT; CDR3 protein: CASSQTQGRLNEKLFF
clone size: .; V gene: TRBV6-2/TRBV6-3; D gene: TRBD2; J gene: TRBJ2-1; CDR3 DNA: TGTGCCAGCAGTTCTAGCGGGGGGGTCGATGAGCAGTTCTTC; CDR3 protein: CASSSSGGVDEQFF
clone size: .; V gene: TRBV4-2; D gene: .; J gene: TRBJ1-2; CDR3 DNA: TGTGCCAGCAGCCAAGCTTTCAGGGGTCCGGATGGCTACACCTTC; CDR3 protein: CASSQAFRGPDGYTF
clone size: .; V gene: TRBV5-1; D gene: TRBD2; J gene: TRBJ2-3; CDR3 DNA: TGCGCCAGCAGCATGACTAGCGGGGGAGCGATGGATACGCAGTATTTT; CDR3 protein: CASSMTSGGAMDTQYF
clone size: .; V gene: TRBV6-5; D gene: TRBD1; J gene: TRBJ2-5; CDR3 DNA: TGTGCCAGCCGCTTTCAGGGGGCTGAGACCCAGTACTTC; CDR3 protein: CASRFQGAETQYF
clone size: .; V gene: TRBV5-1; D gene: .; J gene: TRBJ2-4; CDR3 DNA: TGCGCCAGCAGCTCGGACAGTTCTCGGGGAAACATTCAGTACTTC; CDR3 protein: CASSSDSSRGNIQYF
clone size: .; V gene: TRBV30; D gene: .; J gene: TRBJ1-1; CDR3 DNA: TGTGCCTGGAATTTCCTGGGCACTGAAGCTTTCTTT; CDR3 protein: CAWNFLGTEAFF
clone size: .; V gene: TRBV27; D gene: TRBD1; J gene: TRBJ1-3; CDR3 DNA: TGTGCCAGCAGTGCATCCCAGGGGGAGACTGGAAACACCATATATTTT; CDR3 protein: CASSASQGETGNTIYF
clone size: .; V gene: TRBV2; D gene: TRBD2; J gene: TRBJ2-1; CDR3 DNA: TGTGCCAGCAGTGCAAGCGGGAGTTTCAATGAGCAGTTCTTC; CDR3 protein: CASSASGSFNEQFF
clone size: .; V gene: TRBV4-3; D gene: .; J gene: TRBJ1-1; CDR3 DNA: TGCGCCAGCAGCCAAGATGTTGGAGGGGACGCTTTCTTT; CDR3 protein: CASSQDVGGDAFF
clone size: few; V gene: TRBV5-1; D gene: TRBD1; J gene: TRBJ2-7; CDR3 DNA: TGCGCCAGCAGCTTGGCGGGACAGGGCTACGAGCAGTACTTC; CDR3 protein: CASSLAGQGYEQYF
clone size: .; V gene: TRBV9; D gene: .; J gene: TRBJ2-1; CDR3 DNA: TGTGCCAGCAGCGTATCCGGGGTCGCCTACAATGAGCAGTTCTTC; CDR3 protein: CASSVSGVAYNEQFF
clone size: .; V gene: TRBV7-8; D gene: TRBD1; J gene: TRBJ1-1; CDR3 DNA: TGTGCCAGCAGCCAAGTACAGGGGCGAGGGAACACTGAAGCTTTCTTT; CDR3 protein: CASSQVQGRGNTEAFF
clone size: .; V gene: TRBV29-1; D gene: .; J gene: TRBJ2-1; CDR3 DNA: TGCAGCGCCGTAGAACCCGGGAGCTCCTACAATGAGCAGTTCTTC; CDR3 protein: CSAVEPGSSYNEQFF
clone size: .; V gene: TRBV6-6; D gene: TRBD1; J gene: TRBJ1-4; CDR3 DNA: TGTGCCAGCAGTTACCCCGGGACAGGGCGTGAAAAACTGTTTTTT; CDR3 protein: CASSYPGTGREKLFF
clone size: .; V gene: TRBV24-1; D gene: .; J gene: TRBJ2-5; CDR3 DNA: TGTGCCACCGGGCAGGGGGGGACCCAGTACTTC; CDR3 protein: CATGQGGTQYF
clone size: .; V gene: TRBV7-9; D gene: TRBD2; J gene: TRBJ2-7; CDR3 DNA: TGTGCCAGCAGCCACAAGCGGGACCCCTACGAGCAGTACTTC; CDR3 protein: CASSHKRDPYEQYF
clone size: .; V gene: TRBV7-9; D gene: TRBD1; J gene: TRBJ2-2; CDR3 DNA: TGTGCCAGCAGCAATCCTTATATCGGGACAGGGGTCACCGGGGAGCTGTTTTTT; CDR3 protein: CASSNPYIGTGVTGELFF
clone size: .; V gene: TRBV9; D gene: TRBD1; J gene: TRBJ1-5; CDR3 DNA: TGTGCCAGCAGCGTAGGGGGGGACAGATATCAGCCCCAGCATTTT; CDR3 protein: CASSVGGDRYQPQHF
clone size: .; V gene: TRBV7-3; D gene: TRBD1; J gene: TRBJ1-1; CDR3 DNA: TGTGCCAGCAGACTCAGGACAGGGGGCTTGACTGAAGCTTTCTTT; CDR3 protein: CASRLRTGGLTEAFF
clone size: .; V gene: TRBV19; D gene: TRBD1; J gene: TRBJ2-2; CDR3 DNA: TGTGCCAGTAAGAGGACAGGGGCCTTCGAGAGGGCCGGGGAGCTGTTTTTT; CDR3 protein: CASKRTGAFERAGELFF
clone size: once; V gene: TRBV5-5; D gene: .; J gene: TRBJ2-1; CDR3 DNA: TGTGCCAGCAGCTTGGTGCTAGAGAATGAGCAGTTCTTC; CDR3 protein: CASSLVLENEQFF
clone size: .; V gene: TRBV19; D gene: .; J gene: TRBJ1-2; CDR3 DNA: TGTGCCAGTAGTATTATGACGGGTGAAGGCTACACCTTC; CDR3 protein: CASSIMTGEGYTF
clone size: .; V gene: TRBV7-8; D gene: .; J gene: TRBJ2-1; CDR3 DNA: TGTGCCAGCAGCTTAGGAAGGGGGACTACATACAATGAGCAGTTCTTC; CDR3 protein: CASSLGRGTTYNEQFF
clone size: few; V gene: TRBV2; D gene: TRBD2; J gene: TRBJ2-7; CDR3 DNA: TGTGCCAGCAGTGAAGGACAGCCGGGACTAGCGGGCCACGAGCAGTACTTC; CDR3 protein: CASSEGQPGLAGHEQYF
clone size: .; V gene: TRBV12-3/TRBV12-4; D gene: .; J gene: TRBJ1-2; CDR3 DNA: TGTGCCAGCAGTCGGGACCCCAATGGCTACACCTTC; CDR3 protein: CASSRDPNGYTF
clone size: .; V gene: TRBV7-2; D gene: .; J gene: TRBJ2-7; CDR3 DNA: TGTGCCAGCAGCCCGTCACCCTACGAGCAGTACTTC; CDR3 protein: CASSPSPYEQYF
clone size: .; V gene: TRBV5-1; D gene: .; J gene: TRBJ1-1; CDR3 DNA: TGCGCCAGCAGCTTGCAGGGGCCAAAGAACACTGAAGCTTTCTTT; CDR3 protein: CASSLQGPKNTEAFF
clone size: .; V gene: TRBV24-1; D gene: TRBD1; J gene: TRBJ2-1; CDR3 DNA: TGTGCCACCAGTGACGAATCGACAGGGGATGAGCAGTTCTTC; CDR3 protein: CATSDESTGDEQFF
clone size: .; V gene: TRBV2; D gene: .; J gene: TRBJ2-3; CDR3 DNA: TGTGCCAGCAGTGAAGCCCCTGGCACAGATACGCAGTATTTT; CDR3 protein: CASSEAPGTDTQYF
clone size: .; V gene: TRBV28; D gene: .; J gene: TRBJ2-7; CDR3 DNA: TGTGCCAGCATCCTACACGGGGGCGACGAGCAGTACTTC; CDR3 protein: CASILHGGDEQYF